Listed below are T cell receptor beta chains from one sample, sequenced in a study of shared clonotypes between healthy human individuals. TCRdb keeps only in-frame clones here, not all; method: immunoSEQ multiplex PCR. This sample yields hundreds of thousands of clones, of which almost 97% are seen a single time; around 0.06% belongs to the top ten. The sample consisted of naive CD4+ T cells sorted from blood. The receptor source for this set is a young woman in good health. The conserved cysteine and the conserved F or W are not part of the CDR3 here. A D gene is named only where the DNA matches it firmly.

>TRBJ2-3|-|TRBV10-3
AIRDHSTDTQY
>TRBJ2-5|-|TRBV28
ASRPWRREVQY
>TRBJ2-7|-|TRBV28
ASSLPGRSYEQY
>TRBJ2-7|TRBD1|TRBV13
ASSFTPGQGRYEQY
>-|-|TRBV4-1
ASSQALRFEGTTPWYEQY
>TRBJ2-4|TRBD1|TRBV19
ASSVGTGKAKNIQY
>TRBJ1-2|TRBD1|TRBV6-6
ASSPSRQGAYGYT
>TRBJ1-1|-|TRBV18
ASSPPDFGGRYTEAF
>-|-|TRBV6-6
ASRETYEQY
>TRBJ1-1|-|TRBV30
AGKLWENTEAF
>TRBJ1-6|-|TRBV11-3
ASSRTGNSPLH
>TRBJ2-5|-|TRBV11-2
ASSLTRGGVETQY
>TRBJ2-5|TRBD2|TRBV2
ASSRFGLAEETQY
>TRBJ2-2|-|TRBV5-1
ASSLLEGLTGELF